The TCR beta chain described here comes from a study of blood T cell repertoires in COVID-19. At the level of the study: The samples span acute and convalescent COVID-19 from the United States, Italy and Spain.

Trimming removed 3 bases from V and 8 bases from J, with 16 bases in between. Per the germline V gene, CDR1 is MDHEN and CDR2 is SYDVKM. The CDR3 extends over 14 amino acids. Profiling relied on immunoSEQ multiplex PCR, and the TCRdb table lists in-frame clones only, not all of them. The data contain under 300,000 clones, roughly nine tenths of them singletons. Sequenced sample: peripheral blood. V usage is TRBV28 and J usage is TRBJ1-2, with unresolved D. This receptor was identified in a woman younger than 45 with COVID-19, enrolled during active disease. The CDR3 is CASSLVGRSLGYTF. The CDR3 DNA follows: TGTGCCAGCAGTTTGGTCGGGAGGAGCCTCGGCTACACCTTC.